One and the same sample provided the 5 T cell receptor beta chains below, sequenced in a study of blood T cells in healthy people across ages. For the second PCR, which ran for about 6 to 12 cycles, a sample-barcoded 5' primer and a J-beta primer mix were used. TCRdb recomputed calls from the 5' RACE reads with MiXCR, one row per CDR3 protein. The sample has about 830,000 distinct CDR3 sequences, roughly 60% seen once. Sequencing was done on a sample of blood. Source of these receptors: a man aged 25 to 40 in good health.

V usage is TRBV5-5 and J usage is TRBJ2-7; no clear D gene. This CDR3 comprises 12 residues. The V gene lost 0 bases and the J gene lost 4 bases, with 5 bases spanning the gap. CDR1 SGHKS and CDR2 YYEKEE come from the germline V gene (reference sequence). This CDR3 is CASSLELYEQYF. For the CDR3, the DNA is TGTGCCAGCAGCTTGGAGCTATACGAGCAGTACTTC.

V and J are TRBV18 and TRBJ2-5; TRBD2 matches 11 bases. This CDR3 region has 17 residues. The junction had 8 bases not matched to a gene; V was cut back by 3 bases and J by 2 bases. Germline V gives CDR1 KGHSH, CDR2 LQKENI. Here the CDR3 DNA reads TGTGCCAGCTCACCGATTACTAGCGGGGGACCTCAAGAGACCCAGTACTTC. It yields the protein CASSPITSGGPQETQYF.

The chain couples TRBV7-9 to TRBJ1-2, with D hard to call. Trimming stripped 7 bases from V and 0 bases from J, with 18 bases between. The germline V gene has CDR1 SEHNR and CDR2 FQNEAQ (reference sequence). This CDR3 has 16 residues. CDR3 DNA sequence: TGTGCCAGCATCTCTTTAGTCGGGTCGGCTAACTATGGCTACACCTTC. Its translation is CASISLVGSANYGYTF.

J is TRBJ2-4 and V is TRBV11-1; TRBD2 matches at 13 bases. The V gene end was trimmed by 5 bases and the J gene end by 3 bases; junction bases not matched to a gene: 22. The CDR3 is made up of 22 amino acids. CDR1 is SGHAT, CDR2 FQDESV, per germline (reference sequence). CDR3 protein: CASSHSGTSGTPSSGGKNIQYF. In DNA, the CDR3 is TGTGCCAGCAGCCATTCCGGGACTAGCGGGACCCCATCTTCCGGAGGCAAAAACATTCAGTACTTC. Drawing the rest from reference TRBV11-1 and TRBJ2-4, the complete variable domain is EAEVAQSPRYKITEKSQAVAFWCDPISGHATLYWYRQILGQGPELLVQFQDESVVDDSQLPKDRFSAERLKGVDSTLKIQPAELGDSAMYLCASSHSGTSGTPSSGGKNIQYFGAGTRLSVL.

The table lists this clonotype with a count of one. J is TRBJ2-3 and V is TRBV20-1; D gene uncertain. The CDR3 has 12 residues. Germline CDR1 and CDR2: DFQATT and SNEGSKA (reference sequence). Trimming stripped 5 bases from V and 7 bases from J, with 13 bases between. The CDR3 nucleotides read TGCAGTGCTCCCTACCAAACCAATACGCAGTATTTT. It yields the protein CSAPYQTNTQYF.